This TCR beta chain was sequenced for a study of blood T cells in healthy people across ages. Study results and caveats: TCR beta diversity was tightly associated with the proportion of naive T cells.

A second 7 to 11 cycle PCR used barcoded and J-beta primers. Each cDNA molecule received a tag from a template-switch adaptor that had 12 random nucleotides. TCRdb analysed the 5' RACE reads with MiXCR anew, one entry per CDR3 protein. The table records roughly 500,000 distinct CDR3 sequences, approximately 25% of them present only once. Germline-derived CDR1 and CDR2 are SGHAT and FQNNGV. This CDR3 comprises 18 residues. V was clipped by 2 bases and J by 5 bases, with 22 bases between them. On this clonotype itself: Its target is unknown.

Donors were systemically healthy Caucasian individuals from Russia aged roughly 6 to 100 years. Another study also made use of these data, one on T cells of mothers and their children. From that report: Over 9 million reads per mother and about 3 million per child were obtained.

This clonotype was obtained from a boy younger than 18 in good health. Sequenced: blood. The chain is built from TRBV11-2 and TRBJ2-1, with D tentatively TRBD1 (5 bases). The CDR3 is CASSLRRTTISSHNEQFF. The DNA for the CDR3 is TGTGCCAGCAGCTTACGTAGGACAACCATTTCGTCCCACAATGAGCAGTTCTTC.